The 9 T cell receptor beta chains below come from one sample, sequenced in a study of PD-L1 blockade in urothelial cancer. As for time point: pretreatment peripheral blood. Produced via immunoSEQ multiplex PCR; TCRdb's table is partial and in-frame only. The sample has 45,000 to 50,000 clones, 75% to 85% seen once. The sequencing used PBMCs, collected around atezolizumab (anti-PD-L1) treatment. The receptors shown here come from a man aged 50 to 60 with urothelial cancer.

V gene TRBV6-4 combines with J gene TRBJ2-2, with D perhaps TRBD1 (5 bases). The length of the CDR3 is 15 residues. The germline V gene encodes CDR1 MRHNA and CDR2 SNTAGT. The V end was cut by 0 bases, the J end by 0 bases, with 5 bases between. The CDR3 reads CASSDSTANTGELFF. The CDR3, as DNA: TGTGCCAGCAGTGACTCGACAGCGAACACCGGGGAGCTGTTTTTT.

The V gene is TRBV11-3, the J gene TRBJ2-2, with TRBD2 matching 11 bases. The V segment lost 5 bases and the J segment 1 base; nucleotides outside the gene matches: 6. The CDR3 covers 17 residues. Germline CDR1 is SGHNT and CDR2 is YENEEA. The CDR3 DNA reads as TGTGCCAGCAGCCTTGGGACTAGCGGATTGAACACCGGGGAGCTGTTTTTT. It specifies CASSLGTSGLNTGELFF.

The chain joins TRBV5-1 to TRBJ1-5, with 9 bases identical to TRBD1. This CDR3 has 14 amino acids. J gave up 4 bases and V 4 bases, and 3 bases lay outside the gene matches. Germline CDR1 reads SGHRS; CDR2 reads YFSETQ. CDR3 protein: CASSRGQGNQPQHF. The CDR3 DNA sequence: TGCGCCAGCAGCCGGGGACAGGGAAATCAGCCCCAGCATTTT.

This sequence joins TRBV11-3 and TRBJ2-3; 9 positions match TRBD1. V shed 5 bases, J shed 2 bases, and the junction held 14 bases outside the gene matches. Germline loops: CDR1 SGHNT, CDR2 YENEEA. The CDR3 contains 18 residues. The CDR3 sequence is CASSLSPGTGLDTDTQYF. The CDR3, as DNA: TGTGCCAGCAGCCTAAGTCCCGGGACAGGGCTAGACACAGATACGCAGTATTTT.

The J gene is TRBJ2-5, the V gene TRBV6-5, with 9 bases fitting TRBD1. This CDR3 is built from 15 residues. Germline CDR1 and CDR2: MNHEY and SVGAGI. V lost 2 bases to trimming and J lost 3 bases; unmatched junction nucleotides: 4. The chain's CDR3 is CASSYGGQGKETQYF. CDR3 in DNA: TGTGCCAGCAGTTACGGGGGACAGGGAAAAGAGACCCAGTACTTC.

The chain employs TRBV28 and TRBJ1-1; tentatively, D is TRBD1 (5 bases). V was pared by 6 bases and J by 1 base, with 21 bases between. Looked up from germline, CDR1 is MDHEN and CDR2 is SYDVKM. The CDR3 has 17 residues. Here the CDR3 reads CASSSYVRGLRNTEAFF. The CDR3, as DNA: TGTGCCAGCAGCTCCTATGTAAGGGGATTAAGGAACACTGAAGCTTTCTTT.

The rearrangement links TRBV5-1 to TRBJ1-4; 8 bases match TRBD1. J was trimmed by 8 bases and V by 4 bases; bases with no gene match: 7. The CDR3 is 14 residues long. Germline CDR1 and CDR2: SGHRS and YFSETQ. In nucleotides, the CDR3 is TGCGCCAGCAGCCTCGGACAGGGTGGGGAAAAACTGTTTTTT. Its translation is CASSLGQGGEKLFF.

This chain uses TRBV5-6 with TRBJ2-1, with 7 bases identical to TRBD2. The ends lost 0 bases at V and 3 bases at J; junction bases unmatched: 6. There are 16 residues in the CDR3. Germline lookup yields CDR1 SGHDT and CDR2 YYEEEE. CDR3 in DNA: TGTGCCAGCAGCTTGGCAGCTAGCGGACACTACAATGAGCAGTTCTTC. Residues: CASSLAASGHYNEQFF.

This rearrangement joins TRBV5-4 to TRBJ2-3, with TRBD2 matching 14 bases. With V trimmed by 3 bases and J by 4 bases, 4 bases remained unmatched. CDR3 length equals 16 residues. Germline values: CDR1 SGHNT, CDR2 YYREEE (reference sequence). CDR3 amino acids: CASSSGLAGVSDTQYF. The CDR3 nucleotides read TGTGCCAGCAGCTCGGGACTAGCGGGAGTTTCAGATACGCAGTATTTT.